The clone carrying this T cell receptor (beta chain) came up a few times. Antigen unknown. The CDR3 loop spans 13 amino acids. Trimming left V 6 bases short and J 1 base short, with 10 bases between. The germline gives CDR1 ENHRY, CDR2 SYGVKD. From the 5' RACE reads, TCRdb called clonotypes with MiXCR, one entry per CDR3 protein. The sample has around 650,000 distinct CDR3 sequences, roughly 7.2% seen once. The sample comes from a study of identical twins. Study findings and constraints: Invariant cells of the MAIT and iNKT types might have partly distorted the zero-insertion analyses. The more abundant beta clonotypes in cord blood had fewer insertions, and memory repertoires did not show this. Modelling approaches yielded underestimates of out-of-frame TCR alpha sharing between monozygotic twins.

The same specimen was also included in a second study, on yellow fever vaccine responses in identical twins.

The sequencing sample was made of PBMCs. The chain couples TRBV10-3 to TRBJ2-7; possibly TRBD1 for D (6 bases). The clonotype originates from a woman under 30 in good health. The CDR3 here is CAISNGQSYEQYV. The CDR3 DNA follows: TGTGCCATCAGCAATGGACAGTCCTACGAGCAGTACGTC.